The 11 T cell receptor beta chains listed next were all sequenced from one sample in a study of blood T cell repertoires in COVID-19 (dated by TCRdb to 2020 to 2021). The library relied on the immunoSEQ multiplex PCR assay. TCRdb stores this immuneACCESS table with in-frame sequences only. Part of the clones is absent; in the studies checked, under half of the shortfall reflects unresolved V genes, and no reason is known for the rest. This sample lists roughly 430,000 clones; roughly 90% were detected once. The ten largest clonotypes hold around 1.9% of the sample. The sample comprised PBMCs or T cells enriched from blood (not recorded which). The receptors originated from a woman in her thirties or forties with acute COVID-19.

This rearrangement joins TRBV30 to TRBJ1-4; D gene ambiguous. V lost 2 bases, J lost 6 bases, and 16 bases lay in between. CDR3 length equals 15 residues. The V gene's germline CDR1 is GTSNPN and CDR2 SVGIG (reference sequence). CDR3 nucleotides: TGTGCCTGGAGTCGCACCCCGGGGTCGGATGAAAAACTGTTTTTT. Translation gives CAWSRTPGSDEKLFF.

V is TRBV30 and J is TRBJ2-2, with 8 bases matching TRBD1. The germline V gene has CDR1 GTSNPN and CDR2 SVGIG (reference sequence). V lost 5 bases to trimming and J lost 6 bases; unmatched junction nucleotides: 8. The CDR3 loop spans 14 amino acids. The CDR3 sequence is CAWDGTGGAGELFF. Here the CDR3 DNA reads TGTGCCTGGGACGGAACAGGGGGAGCCGGGGAGCTGTTTTTT. The whole variable domain, remainder taken from reference TRBV30 and TRBJ2-2, is SQTIHQWPATLVQPVGSPLSLECTVEGTSNPNLYWYRQAAGRGLQLLFYSVGIGQISSEVPQNLSASRPQDRQFILSSKKLLLSDSGFYLCAWDGTGGAGELFFGEGSRLTVL.

The CDR3 loop reads CASSLVGRQGKNNEQFF. DNA for the CDR3: TGTGCCAGCAGCTTAGTTGGTCGGCAGGGTAAAAACAATGAGCAGTTCTTC. The V call is TRBV7-8, the J call TRBJ2-1; D possibly corresponds to TRBD1 (5 bases). The CDR3 is made up of 17 amino acids. The germline V gene has CDR1 SGHVS and CDR2 FQNEAQ. Between the trimmed V and J ends, which lost 1 base and 5 bases, there was a span of 18 bases.

This chain uses TRBV5-4 with TRBJ2-3; D gene unclear. Germline V gives CDR1 SGHNT, CDR2 YYREEE (reference sequence). This CDR3 has 14 amino acids. The germline V and J ends were trimmed by 4 bases and 0 bases, with 9 bases remaining between them. CDR3 loop: CASSRWSSTDTQYF. In DNA form, the CDR3 reads TGTGCCAGCAGCCGATGGAGTAGCACAGATACGCAGTATTTT.

The rearrangement links TRBV6-5 to TRBJ1-2, with 9 bases lining up with TRBD1. Germline V gives CDR1 MNHEY, CDR2 SVGAGI. The V gene end was trimmed by 7 bases and the J gene end by 3 bases; junction bases not matched to a gene: 6. This CDR3 has 14 amino acids. The CDR3 region has the DNA TGTGCCAGCACGGCCCGGACAGGGGACTATGGCTACACCTTC. Amino acid sequence: CASTARTGDYGYTF.

CDR3 sequence: CAWSTRTFRNYEQYF. The DNA for the CDR3 is TGTGCCTGGAGCACAAGGACATTTAGGAACTACGAGCAGTACTTC. The chain has TRBV30 and TRBJ2-7, with TRBD1 as a possible D gene (5 bases). Looked up from germline, CDR1 is GTSNPN and CDR2 is SVGIG (reference sequence). The CDR3 contains 15 residues. V lost 3 bases, J lost 3 bases, and 18 bases lay in between.

The rearrangement links TRBV18 to TRBJ1-2; weak D call: TRBD1 (6 bases). Germline values: CDR1 KGHSH, CDR2 LQKENI. CDR3 length equals 14 residues. V was pared by 3 bases and J by 4 bases, with 12 bases between. Here the CDR3 reads CASSPGQQIYGYTF. The DNA of the CDR3 is TGTGCCAGCTCACCCGGACAGCAGATCTATGGCTACACCTTC. The whole variable domain, filled in from reference TRBV18 and TRBJ1-2, reads NAGVMQNPRHLVRRRGQEARLRCSPMKGHSHVYWYRQLPEEGLKFMVYLQKENIIDESGMPKERFSAEFPKEGPSILRIQQVVRGDSAAYFCASSPGQQIYGYTFGSGTRLTVV.

With regard to this clone: The sample carries other DNA sequences with the same CDR3. This rearrangement joins TRBV5-1 to TRBJ2-5, with TRBD1 as a possible D gene (5 bases). Looked up from germline, CDR1 is SGHRS and CDR2 is YFSETQ. Trimming left V 0 bases short and J 2 bases short, with 8 bases between. This CDR3 spans 14 amino acids. The CDR3 DNA is TGCGCCAGCAGCTTGGGTACAGGACAAGAGACCCAGTACTTC. Its translation: CASSLGTGQETQYF.

The CDR3 nucleotides read TGTGCCAGCCTAATAAGGAGACAGGGTACAATGAACACTGAAGCTTTCTTT. This sequence encodes CASLIRRQGTMNTEAFF. The chain uses TRBV7-8 and TRBJ1-1; 7 bases fit TRBD1. The CDR3 runs to 17 residues. With V trimmed by 8 bases and J by 0 bases, 15 bases remained unmatched. Germline assignment: CDR1 SGHVS and CDR2 FQNEAQ.

V is TRBV19 and J is TRBJ1-2; 7 bases map to TRBD1. V trimming: 3 bases; J trimming: 3 bases; junction bases outside the gene matches: 10. This CDR3 has 16 amino acids. Looked up from germline, CDR1 is LNHDA and CDR2 is SQIVND (reference sequence). The CDR3 loop reads CASSIEYRGPDYGYTF. The CDR3 DNA reads TGTGCCAGTAGTATCGAATACAGGGGTCCGGACTATGGCTACACCTTC.

The rearrangement joins TRBV11-2 to TRBJ1-2; the match to TRBD1 covers 7 bases. Germline CDR1 SGHAT, CDR2 FQNNGV. V lost 1 base to trimming and J lost 4 bases; unmatched junction nucleotides: 6. This CDR3 is built from 15 residues. The CDR3 sequence is CASSLVGGVGYGYTF. Written as DNA, the CDR3 is TGTGCCAGCAGCTTAGTAGGGGGCGTAGGCTATGGCTACACCTTC.